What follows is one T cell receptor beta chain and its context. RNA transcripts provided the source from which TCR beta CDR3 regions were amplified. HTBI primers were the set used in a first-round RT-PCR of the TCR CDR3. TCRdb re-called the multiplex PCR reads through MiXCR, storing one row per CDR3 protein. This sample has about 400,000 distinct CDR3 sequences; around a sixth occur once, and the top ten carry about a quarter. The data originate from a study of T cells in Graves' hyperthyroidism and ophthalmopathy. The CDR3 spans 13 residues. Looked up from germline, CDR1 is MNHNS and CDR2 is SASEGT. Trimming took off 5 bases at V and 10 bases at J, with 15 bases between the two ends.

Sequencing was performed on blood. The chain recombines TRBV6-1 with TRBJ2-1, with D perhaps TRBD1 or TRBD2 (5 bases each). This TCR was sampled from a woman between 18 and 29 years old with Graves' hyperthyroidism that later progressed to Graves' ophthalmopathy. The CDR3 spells CASSRDLGKEQFF. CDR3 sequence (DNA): TGTGCCAGCAGTCGGGACCTGGGGAAGGAGCAGTTCTTC.